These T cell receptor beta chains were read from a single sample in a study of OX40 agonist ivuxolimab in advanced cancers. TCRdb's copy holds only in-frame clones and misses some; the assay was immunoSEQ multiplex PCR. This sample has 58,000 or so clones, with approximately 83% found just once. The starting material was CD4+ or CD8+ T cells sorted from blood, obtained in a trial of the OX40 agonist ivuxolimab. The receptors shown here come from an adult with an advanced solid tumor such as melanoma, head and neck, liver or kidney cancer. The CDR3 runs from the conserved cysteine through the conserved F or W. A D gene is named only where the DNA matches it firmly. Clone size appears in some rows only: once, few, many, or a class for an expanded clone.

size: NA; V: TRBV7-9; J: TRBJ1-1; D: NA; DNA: TGTGCCAGCAGCTTAGCAGGGGCGGGGGCTTTCTTT; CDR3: CASSLAGAGAFF
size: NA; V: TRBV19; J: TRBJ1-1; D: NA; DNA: TGTGCCAGTAGACCAGCCACAGGGTATCCCACTGAAGCTTTCTTT; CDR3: CASRPATGYPTEAFF
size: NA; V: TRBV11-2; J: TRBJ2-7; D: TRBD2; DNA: TGTGCCAGCAGACCCCTAATGAGGCGGGGGACCTCCTACGAGCAGTACTTC; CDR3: CASRPLMRRGTSYEQYF
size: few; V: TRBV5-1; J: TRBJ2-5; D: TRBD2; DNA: TGCGCCAGCAGCTTTGCTCGCGGGAGTCGGGAGACCCAGTACTTC; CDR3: CASSFARGSRETQYF
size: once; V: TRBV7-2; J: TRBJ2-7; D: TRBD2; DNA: TGTGCCAGCAGCTTGGGGCTAGCGGCCAACTACGAGCAGTACTTC; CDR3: CASSLGLAANYEQYF
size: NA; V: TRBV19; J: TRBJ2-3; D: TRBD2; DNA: TGTGCCAGTAGGTTCCTAGCGGGAGGAGATACGCAGTATTTT; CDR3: CASRFLAGGDTQYF
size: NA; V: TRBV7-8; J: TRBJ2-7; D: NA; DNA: TGTGCCAGCAGCTTAGAGATTGTCGCAGGGCGCTCCTACGAGCAGTACTTC; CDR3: CASSLEIVAGRSYEQYF
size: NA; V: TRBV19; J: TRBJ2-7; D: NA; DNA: TGTGCCAGTAGCCCGGATCACTCCTACGAGCAGTACTTC; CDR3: CASSPDHSYEQYF
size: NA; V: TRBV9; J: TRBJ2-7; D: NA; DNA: TGTGCCAGCAGCGTAGGGAGTCTGCCCTACGAGCAGTACTTC; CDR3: CASSVGSLPYEQYF
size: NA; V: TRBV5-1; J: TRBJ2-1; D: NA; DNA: TGCGCCAGCAGCTCAGGACAGTTAAATGAGCAGTTCTTC; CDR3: CASSSGQLNEQFF
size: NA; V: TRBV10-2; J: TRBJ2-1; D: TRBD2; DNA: TGCGCCAGCATGGGACTAGCGGGCCGTAATGAGCAGTTCTTC; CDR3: CASMGLAGRNEQFF
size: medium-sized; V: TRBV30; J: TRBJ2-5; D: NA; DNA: TGTGCCTGGAGTCCAGGGATTTTACGAGAGACCCAGTACTTC; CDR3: CAWSPGILRETQYF
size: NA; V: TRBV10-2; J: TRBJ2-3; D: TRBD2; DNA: TGCGCCAGCACTCGACTAGCGGGCGCAGATACGCAGTATTTT; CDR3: CASTRLAGADTQYF
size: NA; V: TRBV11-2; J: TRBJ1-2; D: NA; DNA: TGTGCCAGCAGCTTATGGGGGGGCAATGGCTACACCTTC; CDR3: CASSLWGGNGYTF
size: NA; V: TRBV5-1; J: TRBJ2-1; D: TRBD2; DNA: TGCGCCAGCAGCTTAAGCGGGAGGACCTACAATGAGCAGTTCTTC; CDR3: CASSLSGRTYNEQFF
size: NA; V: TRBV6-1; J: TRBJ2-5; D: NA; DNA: TGTGCCAGCCAAGGGTGGGGCGAGACCCAGTACTTC; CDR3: CASQGWGETQYF
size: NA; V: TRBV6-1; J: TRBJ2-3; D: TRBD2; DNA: TGTGCCAGCAGAGCGGGACTAACGTCAGATACGCAGTATTTT; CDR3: CASRAGLTSDTQYF
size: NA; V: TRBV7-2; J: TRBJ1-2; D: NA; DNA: TGTGCCAGCGTCAATACGGGGACTAACTATGGCTACACCTTC; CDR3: CASVNTGTNYGYTF
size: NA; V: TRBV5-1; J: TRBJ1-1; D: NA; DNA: TGCGCCAGCAGCTTGGCTGGACAAGACACTGAAGCTTTCTTT; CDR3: CASSLAGQDTEAFF
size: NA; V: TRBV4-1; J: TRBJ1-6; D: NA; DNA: TGCGCCAGCAGCCAAAGAATTAATTGGCAGGTGGATTCACCCCTCCACTTT; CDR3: CASSQRINWQVDSPLHF
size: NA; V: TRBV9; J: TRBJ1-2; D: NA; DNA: TGTGCCAGCAGCGTAGAGGGTATTTCCTATGGCTACACCTTC; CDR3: CASSVEGISYGYTF
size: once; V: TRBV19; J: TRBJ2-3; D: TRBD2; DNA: TGTGCCAGTAGTATAGTCTCCGGGGGGAGTCCACAGATGGCGCAGTATTTT; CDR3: CASSIVSGGSPQMAQYF
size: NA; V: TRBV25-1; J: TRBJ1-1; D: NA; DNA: TGTGCCAGCAGTGAATACGGCGGCCGAGGGGGGGAGGCTTTCTTT; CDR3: CASSEYGGRGGEAFF
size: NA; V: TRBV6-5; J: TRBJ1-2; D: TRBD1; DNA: TGTGCCAGCACCATCGGGACAGGGGCTGGCTACACCTTC; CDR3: CASTIGTGAGYTF
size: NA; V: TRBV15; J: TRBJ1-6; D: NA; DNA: TGTGCCACCAGCGGACTTGAGACCTCACCCCTCCACTTT; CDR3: CATSGLETSPLHF
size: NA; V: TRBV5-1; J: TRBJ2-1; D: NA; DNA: TGCGCCAGCAGCGACACCGCCGGGACGCAAGAGCAGTTCTTC; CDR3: CASSDTAGTQEQFF
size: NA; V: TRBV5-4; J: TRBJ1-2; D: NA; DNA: TGTGCCAGCAGCTTTCAGGGCGGGTATGGCTACACCTTC; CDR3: CASSFQGGYGYTF
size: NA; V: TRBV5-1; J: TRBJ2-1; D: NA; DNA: TGCGCCAGCAGCTTGGTGACTCGTATGTCCTACAATGAGCAGTTCTTC; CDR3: CASSLVTRMSYNEQFF
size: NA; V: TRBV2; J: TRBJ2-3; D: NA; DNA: TGTGCCAGCAAAAACAGGTACACAGATACGCAGTATTTT; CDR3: CASKNRYTDTQYF